This entry describes one T cell receptor beta chain. Its antigen specificity is not known. Per-base quality was not reported, and no clone a single base away is much larger than it. V and J lose 3 bases and 5 bases, and a span of 19 bases separates them. Counted from cysteine to phenylalanine, this CDR3 has 16 amino acids. The entry retains the CDR3 DNA only, 48 bases that are in frame from base 1. CDR1 and CDR2, per the germline V gene, are KGHSH and LQKENI. The CDR3 regions of human TCRbeta chains were subjected to immunosequencing. On the study's bioinformatics: TCRs in the repertoires were matched against a reference library of SARS-CoV-2-specific TCRs that had been generated with the MIRA antigen-specificity platform. Breadth was defined as the fraction of unique TCRs that were SARS-CoV-2-associated, and depth was defined as the fraction of total T cells that were SARS-CoV-2-associated. Using the MIRA data, every spike-specific TCR was mapped to the spike region that the TCR reacted to and assigned to either a CD4 or a CD8 class. Log10-transformed breadth and depth values were compared by one-way ANOVA with Sidak's multiple comparisons tests. TCRdb limited this immuneACCESS table to in-frame rearrangements with V and J called. A share of clones is missing; checked studies link under half to unresolved V genes, and the rest is unexplained. Clonal size and the V and J genes are those of that table, whereas D and trimming came from the DNA. The sample has about 98,000 clones on record, 84% of them singletons. Of the sample, over 15% falls within the top ten clones.

The sample's time point, from its label and the paper: baseline before first vaccination. Vaccinee samples came from UK trials COV001 and COV002, including a single-blind randomized controlled phase 2/3 trial of AZD1222 (ChAdOx1 nCoV-19) in healthy adults. Trial participant PBMC samples were collected at day 0 and day 28 after the second dose for TCRbeta chain sequencing. This specimen comes from a study of T cell responses to AZD1222 COVID-19 vaccine (dated by TCRdb to the early 2020s). Regarding the research as a whole: AZD1222 recipients with second doses at about 4 weeks or about 12 weeks were pooled, because spike-specific TCR depth and breadth did not differ between schedules. TCR sequencing covered 233 trial participants: 207 given two doses of AZD1222 and 26 given two doses of MenACWY control vaccine. Enrollment into the trials was organized by age into subgroups of 18-55, 56-69 and 70-plus years, and those subgroups contained roughly 150, 30 and 60 TCR-sequenced participants, respectively.

General conclusions and limits of the study: After two AZD1222 doses, spike-specific TCR breadth and depth were significantly higher than at day 0 and than in MenACWY recipients. Because no day 14 peak-response samples were available, repertoires were characterized only after the peak T cell response. Participants were mostly white British, with more females than males. The authors suggested clonal diversity may have been underestimated. Conclusions about previously exposed vaccinees are limited because only a handful of AZD1222 recipients were SARS-CoV-2 seropositive at baseline. In the small 56-69-year group, the increase in depth fell short of significance, most likely because of low power. Nearly half of unique spike-specific TCRs reportedly recognized epitopes outside regions mutated in the B.1.351 and B.1.1.7 variants. CD4 TCRs associated with the vaccine covered the entire spike protein, and the dominant responses were in regions 160-218 and 743-854.

The receptor's source is an adult in good health. The receptor chain draws on TRBV18 and TRBJ1-1; TRBD1 is a possible D gene, resting on 6 matching bases. The input for sequencing was peripheral blood, taken on day 0 of AZD1222 vaccination. The sequenced DNA is TGTGCCAGCTCACCCGCTTACAGGGATACGGGAACTGAAGCTTTCTTT. Translated, this gives CASSPAYRDTGTEAFF. The entire variable domain, with the stretches around the CDR3 drawn from the reference TRBV18 and TRBJ1-1 proteins, is NAGVMQNPRHLVRRRGQEARLRCSPMKGHSHVYWYRQLPEEGLKFMVYLQKENIIDESGMPKERFSAEFPKEGPSILRIQQVVRGDSAAYFCASSPAYRDTGTEAFFGQGTRLTVV.